These 21 T cell receptor beta chains share one sample of origin, sequenced in a study of blood T cells in healthy people across ages. A second 7 to 11 cycle PCR used barcoded and J-beta primers. Via MiXCR, TCRdb re-called the 5' RACE reads, giving one row per CDR3 protein. The table includes 1.5 million or so distinct CDR3 sequences, 42% detected once. Specimen: blood. Receptors originate from a young woman in good health.

This clonotype has more than one count but fewer than ten. This chain connects TRBV9 to TRBJ1-2, with TRBD1 matching 8 bases. This CDR3 contains 15 residues. Trimming removed 4 bases from V and 6 bases from J; junction bases left unmatched: 11. Germline V gene data show CDR1 as SGDLS and CDR2 as YYNGEE. CDR3 coding DNA: TGTGCCAGCAGCCCGAGAGAACAGGGGGTAAATGGCTACACCTTC. The encoded protein is CASSPREQGVNGYTF.

The chain is built from TRBV12-3 or TRBV12-4 and TRBJ1-1; D is ambiguous. V was cut by 6 bases and J by 4 bases, with 18 bases left in between. The CDR3 extends over 15 amino acids. The CDR3, as DNA: TGTGCCAGCAGAAGGAGCAGAGTTCCCAGCACTGAAGCTTTCTTT. Amino acids: CASRRSRVPSTEAFF.

This clonotype was detected ten times or more. The J gene is TRBJ1-2, the V gene TRBV12-3 or TRBV12-4, with 8 bases identical to TRBD1. Unmatched junction bases numbered 9, after V lost 5 bases and J lost 4 bases. There are 15 residues in the CDR3. The chain's CDR3 is CASSRGTGGVYGYTF. Here the CDR3 DNA reads TGTGCCAGCAGTCGCGGGACAGGTGGAGTCTATGGCTACACCTTC.

The rearrangement joins TRBV5-5 to TRBJ2-3, with TRBD2 identical over 9 bases. The CDR3 contains 17 residues. Losses at the gene ends were 0 bases for V and 4 bases for J; bases not matched to a gene: 9. From germline, CDR1 is SGHKS and CDR2 YYEKEE (reference sequence). CDR3 residues: CASSLEAPAGGSDTQYF. Here the CDR3 DNA reads TGTGCCAGCAGCTTGGAGGCGCCAGCGGGGGGTTCAGATACGCAGTATTTT.

This clonotype was seen a few times. V and J are TRBV2 and TRBJ2-3; D perhaps matches TRBD2 (5 bases). The V end lost 1 base, the J end lost 2 bases, and 16 bases lay between the germline ends. Germline V CDR1 and CDR2: SNHLY, FYNNEI. CDR3 length: 17 residues. The CDR3 protein is CASSEGGGGGTTDTQYF. The CDR3 DNA is TGTGCCAGCAGTGAAGGAGGAGGAGGAGGAACCACAGATACGCAGTATTTT.

This clonotype was seen only once. V usage is TRBV28 and J usage is TRBJ1-6; D is ambiguous. The germline V gene encodes CDR1 MDHEN and CDR2 SYDVKM. The CDR3 is made up of 14 amino acids. The germline V and J ends were trimmed by 6 bases and 7 bases, with 13 bases remaining between them. Here the CDR3 DNA reads TGTGCCAGCAGGTTGGACCGATTAAATTCACCCCTCCACTTT. Translation: CASRLDRLNSPLHF.

This clonotype was found once. V usage is TRBV20-1 and J usage is TRBJ2-6; D may be TRBD2 (5 bases). CDR3 length: 15 amino acids. Per germline, CDR1 DFQATT and CDR2 SNEGSKA (reference sequence). The ends were cut back, 5 bases at V and 4 bases at J, with 15 bases in the middle. The CDR3 region has the DNA TGCAGTGCTTTCGATGGGAGCGAGGGGGCCAACGTCCTGACTTTC. Protein product: CSAFDGSEGANVLTF.

Only a few counts were recorded for this clonotype. The genes are TRBV28 and TRBJ2-6; TRBD2 might be the D (5 bases). V shed 7 bases and J shed 0 bases, with 10 bases lying between them. Germline V gene sequence: CDR1 MDHEN, CDR2 SYDVKM. The CDR3 is 15 amino acids. The CDR3 coding sequence is TGTGCCAGCAACGTACGGGGCTCTGGGGCCAACGTCCTGACTTTC. Its translation is CASNVRGSGANVLTF.

The chain is built from TRBV6-5 and TRBJ2-2, with TRBD1 matching 9 bases. CDR3 length: 14 residues. Germline CDR1 reads MNHEY; CDR2 reads SVGAGI. V lost 6 bases to trimming and J lost 15 bases; unmatched junction nucleotides: 14. This chain's CDR3 is CASSTTGGAGIMFF. In nucleotides, the CDR3 is TGTGCCAGCAGCACCACAGGGGGCGCGGGGATTATGTTTTTT.

V gene TRBV7-2 combines with J gene TRBJ1-1; the D gene is possibly TRBD1 (6 bases). CDR3 length equals 14 residues. Germline V lookup: CDR1 SGHTA, CDR2 FQGNSA. Between the trimmed V and J ends, which lost 5 bases and 1 base, there was a span of 11 bases. CDR3 region: CASSPRQANTEAFF. The DNA of the CDR3 is TGTGCCAGCAGCCCTAGACAGGCGAACACTGAAGCTTTCTTT.

J is TRBJ1-6 and V is TRBV20-1; the match to TRBD1 covers 7 bases. The CDR3 sequence is 13 residues long. Germline loops: CDR1 DFQATT, CDR2 SNEGSKA (reference sequence). V dropped 5 bases and J dropped 7; count of bases not matched to a gene: 5. The CDR3, as DNA: TGCAGTGCTTTCTCAGGGGGAAATTCACCCCTCCACTTT. Protein sequence: CSAFSGGNSPLHF.

This clonotype has only a few counts. CDR3 protein: CSVSFGQGAGANVLTF. The CDR3 DNA is TGCAGCGTCAGCTTCGGACAGGGCGCTGGGGCCAACGTCCTGACTTTC. The J gene is TRBJ2-6, the V gene TRBV29-1; 8 bases are a match to TRBD1. The J segment lost 2 bases and the V segment lost 6 bases, leaving 9 bases of the junction unmatched. Germline V gives CDR1 SQVTM, CDR2 ANQGSEA. The CDR3 loop spans 16 amino acids.

The CDR3 DNA follows: TGTGCCAGCAGCGCAAGCGGGAACACAGATACGCAGTATTTT. Amino acid sequence: CASSASGNTDTQYF. V and J are TRBV7-9 and TRBJ2-3, with 7 bases lining up with TRBD2. The CDR3 extends over 14 amino acids. The V gene's germline CDR1 is SEHNR and CDR2 FQNEAQ (reference sequence). V shed 5 bases, J shed 2 bases, and the junction held 4 bases outside the gene matches.

The rearrangement joins TRBV27 to TRBJ2-7, with D unclear. Germline V gene sequence: CDR1 MNHEY, CDR2 SMNVEV (reference sequence). The V gene lost 6 bases and the J gene lost 2 bases, with 11 bases spanning the gap. This CDR3 is 13 amino acids long. DNA for the CDR3: TGTGCCAGCAGCCCCCATGAAGCCTACGAGCAGTACTTC. Translating gives CASSPHEAYEQYF.

V usage is TRBV6-2 or TRBV6-3 and J usage is TRBJ2-7; possible D gene TRBD2, 5 bases. The CDR3 has 16 amino acids. Trimming cost V 2 bases and J 0 bases, with 14 bases left between them. Germline loops: CDR1 MNHEY, CDR2 SVGEGT. The CDR3 nucleotides read TGTGCCAGCAGTTACCTCACTAGGCTCAGCTCCTACGAGCAGTACTTC. Translating gives CASSYLTRLSSYEQYF.

Only one count was recorded for this clonotype. The genes are TRBV10-3 and TRBJ2-1, with D maybe TRBD2 (6 bases). V was trimmed by 3 bases and J by 7 bases, leaving 22 bases between them. Germline V lookup: CDR1 ENHRY, CDR2 SYGVKD. The CDR3 contains 17 residues. The CDR3 here is CAISDPGLAPFGNEQFF. CDR3 coding DNA: TGTGCCATCAGTGACCCAGGTCTAGCGCCGTTCGGAAATGAGCAGTTCTTC.

Only a few counts were recorded for this clonotype. The chain has TRBV6-6 and TRBJ2-7, with 9 bases lining up with TRBD2. J was trimmed by 3 bases and V by 0 bases; bases with no gene match: 6. The CDR3 has 16 residues. In germline, CDR1 is MNHNY, CDR2 SVGAGI (reference sequence). In DNA, the CDR3 is TGTGCCAGCAGTTACTCGAATAGCGGGAGCTTCTACGAGCAGTACTTC. This encodes CASSYSNSGSFYEQYF.

The chain joins TRBV5-1 to TRBJ2-3, with 10 bases identical to TRBD2. The CDR3 is 18 amino acids. V shed 0 bases, J shed 6 bases, and the junction held 13 bases outside the gene matches. The germline CDR1 and CDR2 sequences are SGHRS and YFSETQ. CDR3 DNA: TGCGCCAGCAGCTTGGATTATCTGAGCCTAGCGGGGGATGATACGCAGTATTTT. It specifies CASSLDYLSLAGDDTQYF.

The chain combines TRBV7-9 with TRBJ2-1; 11 bases are a match to TRBD2. Trimming cost V 2 bases and J 5 bases; bases outside gene matches: 8. This CDR3 region has 17 residues. The germline CDR1 and CDR2 sequences are SEHNR and FQNEAQ (reference sequence). CDR3 DNA: TGTGCCAGCAGCTTACTAGCGGGGGGCCTCCTAAACAATGAGCAGTTCTTC. It specifies CASSLLAGGLLNNEQFF.

The V and J genes are TRBV20-1 and TRBJ2-3; D is uncertain. This CDR3 contains 14 residues. The V and J ends lost 6 bases and 0 bases respectively, with 13 bases between them. CDR1 is DFQATT and CDR2 is SNEGSKA in the germline V gene (reference sequence). The CDR3 is CSAVWITSTDTQYF. CDR3 in DNA: TGCAGTGCCGTGTGGATTACTAGCACAGATACGCAGTATTTT.

This clonotype was counted only a few times. This chain uses TRBV4-1 with TRBJ2-3; the D is unclear. The CDR3 runs 16 residues. V lost 4 bases, J lost 6 bases, and 20 bases lay in between. Germline-derived CDR1 and CDR2 are MGHRA and YSYEKL. CDR3 region: CASSRSRGNVADTQYF. In DNA form, the CDR3 reads TGCGCCAGCAGCCGAAGCCGAGGAAACGTGGCGGATACGCAGTATTTT.